The rows below give T cell receptor beta chains drawn from one sample of a study of human T cells and chemical hapten exposure. TCRdb redid the calling of the 5' RACE reads with MiXCR, one entry per CDR3 protein. The sample carries about 120,000 distinct CDR3 sequences, approximately 20% recorded once. All receptors derive from a human donor in good health. The CDR3 runs from the conserved cysteine through the conserved F or W. A D gene is named only where the DNA matches it firmly. Not every row has a clone size; where given, it reads once, few, many or a size class.

d_gene: TRBD2
v_gene: TRBV28
abundance: few
j_gene: TRBJ2-2
CDR3aa: CASSFHFRGLAGRTGELFF
CDR3nt: TGTGCCAGCAGTTTCCATTTTAGGGGACTAGCGGGAAGAACCGGGGAGCTGTTTTTT

d_gene: .
v_gene: TRBV12-3/TRBV12-4
abundance: .
j_gene: TRBJ1-6
CDR3aa: CASSEGPRRSPLHF
CDR3nt: TGTGCCAGCAGTGAGGGCCCGCGAAGGTCACCCCTCCACTTT

d_gene: TRBD2
v_gene: TRBV20-1
abundance: .
j_gene: TRBJ2-3
CDR3aa: CSSGGTDTQYF
CDR3nt: TGCAGTTCGGGAGGTACAGATACGCAGTATTTT

d_gene: .
v_gene: TRBV29-1
abundance: .
j_gene: TRBJ2-3
CDR3aa: CSGSVGGSTDTQYF
CDR3nt: TGCAGCGGGTCAGTAGGAGGGTCCACAGATACGCAGTATTTT

d_gene: TRBD2
v_gene: TRBV7-6
abundance: .
j_gene: TRBJ2-1
CDR3aa: CASSLLAGAWDNEQFF
CDR3nt: TGTGCCAGCAGCTTATTGGCGGGAGCCTGGGACAATGAGCAGTTCTTC

d_gene: TRBD2
v_gene: TRBV11-3
abundance: .
j_gene: TRBJ2-1
CDR3aa: CASSLDHGLAGGNEQFF
CDR3nt: TGTGCCAGCAGCTTAGATCATGGACTAGCGGGGGGCAATGAGCAGTTCTTC

d_gene: TRBD2
v_gene: TRBV6-5
abundance: few
j_gene: TRBJ2-3
CDR3aa: CASSSFGLAGDTDTQYF
CDR3nt: TGTGCCAGCAGTTCATTCGGACTAGCGGGAGACACAGATACGCAGTATTTT

d_gene: .
v_gene: TRBV20-1
abundance: .
j_gene: TRBJ1-3
CDR3aa: CSARSDNKLLSGNTIYF
CDR3nt: TGCAGTGCTAGATCCGACAACAAACTCCTCTCTGGAAACACCATATATTTT

d_gene: .
v_gene: TRBV3-1
abundance: .
j_gene: TRBJ2-4
CDR3aa: CASSQLTDRAPRDIQYF
CDR3nt: TGTGCCAGCAGCCAATTAACGGATAGGGCCCCCAGGGACATTCAGTACTTC

d_gene: .
v_gene: TRBV20-1
abundance: few
j_gene: TRBJ1-5
CDR3aa: CSARGSEGGNQPQHF
CDR3nt: TGCAGTGCTAGAGGCAGCGAGGGAGGCAATCAGCCCCAGCATTTT

d_gene: TRBD2
v_gene: TRBV30
abundance: .
j_gene: TRBJ2-5
CDR3aa: CAWTLTSGRGETQYF
CDR3nt: TGTGCCTGGACGTTGACTAGCGGGAGAGGAGAGACCCAGTACTTC

d_gene: .
v_gene: TRBV27
abundance: few
j_gene: TRBJ1-1
CDR3aa: CASSRSQGMNTEAFF
CDR3nt: TGTGCCAGCAGTAGGTCACAGGGAATGAACACTGAAGCTTTCTTT

d_gene: TRBD1
v_gene: TRBV10-2
abundance: few
j_gene: TRBJ1-5
CDR3aa: CASTHVTGTEEPSNQPQHF
CDR3nt: TGCGCCAGCACCCACGTAACCGGGACAGAAGAACCTAGCAATCAGCCCCAGCATTTT

d_gene: .
v_gene: TRBV9
abundance: .
j_gene: TRBJ2-1
CDR3aa: CASSVVLADEQFF
CDR3nt: TGTGCCAGCAGCGTAGTTCTGGCCGATGAGCAGTTCTTC

d_gene: .
v_gene: TRBV18
abundance: few
j_gene: TRBJ2-6
CDR3aa: CASSLHKGANVLTF
CDR3nt: TGTGCCAGCTCACTCCACAAGGGGGCCAACGTCCTGACTTTC

d_gene: TRBD2
v_gene: TRBV5-1
abundance: .
j_gene: TRBJ2-3
CDR3aa: CASSLGTSGIADTQYF
CDR3nt: TGCGCCAGCAGCTTGGGAACCAGCGGGATAGCGGATACGCAGTATTTT

d_gene: TRBD2
v_gene: TRBV10-1
abundance: few
j_gene: TRBJ2-5
CDR3aa: CASSDGTSGYQETQYF
CDR3nt: TGCGCCAGCAGTGATGGGACTAGCGGATACCAAGAGACCCAGTACTTC

d_gene: .
v_gene: TRBV6-2/TRBV6-3
abundance: few
j_gene: TRBJ2-7
CDR3aa: CASSYSTREQYF
CDR3nt: TGTGCCAGCAGTTACTCCACGAGGGAGCAGTACTTC

d_gene: .
v_gene: TRBV12-3/TRBV12-4
abundance: few
j_gene: TRBJ1-5
CDR3aa: CASRGPGPQHF
CDR3nt: TGTGCCAGCAGAGGCCCCGGGCCCCAGCATTTT

d_gene: .
v_gene: TRBV6-2/TRBV6-3
abundance: .
j_gene: TRBJ2-1
CDR3aa: CASSLKLRGSYNEQFF
CDR3nt: TGTGCCAGCAGTCTTAAGCTGCGGGGCTCCTACAATGAGCAGTTCTTC

d_gene: .
v_gene: TRBV27
abundance: .
j_gene: TRBJ2-6
CDR3aa: CASSSGHGASFSGANVLTF
CDR3nt: TGTGCCAGCAGTTCGGGACACGGCGCTTCCTTCTCTGGGGCCAACGTCCTGACTTTC

d_gene: .
v_gene: TRBV14
abundance: .
j_gene: TRBJ1-1
CDR3aa: CASSQDLLGTEAFF
CDR3nt: TGTGCCAGCAGCCAAGATCTACTGGGCACTGAAGCTTTCTTT

d_gene: .
v_gene: TRBV6-5
abundance: few
j_gene: TRBJ1-1
CDR3aa: CASSYSRGKSTEAFF
CDR3nt: TGTGCCAGCAGTTACTCTAGGGGGAAAAGCACTGAAGCTTTCTTT

d_gene: .
v_gene: TRBV6-5
abundance: .
j_gene: TRBJ1-1
CDR3aa: CASDTERGRSSAEAFF
CDR3nt: TGTGCCAGCGACACTGAGAGGGGACGCTCTAGCGCTGAAGCTTTCTTT

d_gene: .
v_gene: TRBV28
abundance: .
j_gene: TRBJ2-6
CDR3aa: CASSFQGGGANVLTF
CDR3nt: TGTGCCAGCAGTTTTCAGGGAGGTGGGGCCAACGTCCTGACTTTC

d_gene: .
v_gene: TRBV30
abundance: .
j_gene: TRBJ1-4
CDR3aa: CASHLSEGEKLFF
CDR3nt: TGTGCCTCCCATCTTAGTGAGGGTGAAAAACTGTTTTTT

d_gene: .
v_gene: TRBV28
abundance: few
j_gene: TRBJ2-7
CDR3aa: CASRSAGTRVHEQYF
CDR3nt: TGTGCCAGCAGATCCGCCGGGACAAGAGTCCACGAGCAGTACTTC

d_gene: .
v_gene: TRBV11-2
abundance: .
j_gene: TRBJ1-6
CDR3aa: CASSTIGGKGSPLHF
CDR3nt: TGTGCCAGCAGCACAATCGGGGGGAAGGGATCACCCCTCCACTTT

d_gene: TRBD1
v_gene: TRBV27
abundance: .
j_gene: TRBJ1-1
CDR3aa: CASSLLTGATEAFF
CDR3nt: TGTGCCAGCAGTCTGCTGACAGGGGCCACTGAAGCTTTCTTT

d_gene: .
v_gene: TRBV27
abundance: few
j_gene: TRBJ1-5
CDR3aa: CASRDNRSNQPQHF
CDR3nt: TGTGCCAGCAGGGACAACCGTAGCAATCAGCCCCAGCATTTT

d_gene: .
v_gene: TRBV12-3/TRBV12-4
abundance: few
j_gene: TRBJ2-1
CDR3aa: CASLPRAGTTYNEQFF
CDR3nt: TGTGCCAGCCTACCCAGGGCGGGGACCACCTACAATGAGCAGTTCTTC

d_gene: .
v_gene: TRBV6-5
abundance: few
j_gene: TRBJ2-3
CDR3aa: CASSYSRLTDTQYF
CDR3nt: TGTGCCAGCAGTTACTCGAGACTCACAGATACGCAGTATTTT

d_gene: TRBD1
v_gene: TRBV28
abundance: .
j_gene: TRBJ1-5
CDR3aa: CASSSTGQGNQPQHF
CDR3nt: TGTGCCAGCAGTTCGACCGGACAGGGAAATCAGCCCCAGCATTTT

d_gene: TRBD2
v_gene: TRBV3-1
abundance: .
j_gene: TRBJ2-2
CDR3aa: CASSQGLAGDTNTGELFF
CDR3nt: TGTGCCAGCAGCCAAGGACTAGCGGGAGATACGAACACCGGGGAGCTGTTTTTT

d_gene: .
v_gene: TRBV20-1
abundance: many
j_gene: TRBJ1-5
CDR3aa: CSARVMGTTNQPQHF
CDR3nt: TGCAGTGCTAGAGTTATGGGGACAACTAATCAGCCCCAGCATTTT

d_gene: .
v_gene: TRBV5-1
abundance: .
j_gene: TRBJ1-1
CDR3aa: CASSFSGPDTEAFF
CDR3nt: TGCGCCAGCAGCTTTTCTGGGCCCGACACTGAAGCTTTCTTT

d_gene: TRBD2
v_gene: TRBV11-2
abundance: .
j_gene: TRBJ2-4
CDR3aa: CASSSNSGRAVKNIQYF
CDR3nt: TGTGCCAGCAGCTCGAATAGCGGGAGGGCCGTAAAAAACATTCAGTACTTC

d_gene: TRBD2
v_gene: TRBV20-1
abundance: .
j_gene: TRBJ2-7
CDR3aa: CSATELAGISYEQYF
CDR3nt: TGCAGTGCCACCGAACTAGCGGGGATCTCCTACGAGCAGTACTTC

d_gene: .
v_gene: TRBV20-1
abundance: .
j_gene: TRBJ1-5
CDR3aa: CSGNQPQHF
CDR3nt: TGCAGCGGCAATCAGCCCCAGCATTTT

d_gene: .
v_gene: TRBV27
abundance: .
j_gene: TRBJ1-1
CDR3aa: CASSLWTHSEAFF
CDR3nt: TGTGCCAGCAGTTTATGGACCCACTCTGAAGCTTTCTTT

d_gene: .
v_gene: TRBV2
abundance: .
j_gene: TRBJ2-7
CDR3aa: CASNLLTSSYEQYF
CDR3nt: TGTGCCAGCAACCTATTGACTAGCTCCTACGAGCAGTACTTC

d_gene: .
v_gene: TRBV12-3/TRBV12-4
abundance: few
j_gene: TRBJ1-1
CDR3aa: CASRAELTEAFF
CDR3nt: TGTGCCAGCAGGGCGGAGTTAACTGAAGCTTTCTTT

d_gene: TRBD1
v_gene: TRBV18
abundance: once
j_gene: TRBJ2-7
CDR3aa: CASSLTSGGTYEQYF
CDR3nt: TGTGCCAGCTCACTAACGTCAGGGGGCACTTACGAGCAGTACTTC

d_gene: .
v_gene: TRBV18
abundance: few
j_gene: TRBJ2-1
CDR3aa: CASSRQENEQFF
CDR3nt: TGTGCCAGCTCCCGACAGGAAAATGAGCAGTTCTTC

d_gene: .
v_gene: TRBV6-5
abundance: many
j_gene: TRBJ2-2
CDR3aa: CASRIQGTGELFF
CDR3nt: TGTGCCAGCAGAATTCAGGGCACCGGGGAGCTGTTTTTT

d_gene: TRBD1
v_gene: TRBV27
abundance: .
j_gene: TRBJ1-2
CDR3aa: CASSPPGQGRSYTF
CDR3nt: TGTGCCAGCAGTCCTCCGGGACAGGGAAGGAGCTACACCTTC

d_gene: TRBD1
v_gene: TRBV28
abundance: .
j_gene: TRBJ1-1
CDR3aa: CASSFHFRGRTEAFF
CDR3nt: TGTGCCAGCAGTTTTCATTTCAGGGGGCGGACTGAAGCTTTCTTT

d_gene: .
v_gene: TRBV10-3
abundance: .
j_gene: TRBJ1-1
CDR3aa: CAITRQDVTEAFF
CDR3nt: TGTGCCATCACCAGACAGGACGTCACTGAAGCTTTCTTT

d_gene: .
v_gene: TRBV28
abundance: .
j_gene: TRBJ2-1
CDR3aa: CASSPPSQPREQFF
CDR3nt: TGTGCCAGCAGTCCTCCCTCCCAACCTCGGGAGCAGTTCTTC